This record concerns one T cell receptor (beta chain) sequence. MiXCR, run by TCRdb on the 5' RACE reads, gives a single entry per CDR3 protein. The table records around 1.7 million distinct CDR3 sequences, under 35% of them present only once. The germline V gene encodes CDR1 SGHRS and CDR2 YFSETQ. Losses at the gene ends were 4 bases for V and 5 bases for J; bases not matched to a gene: 8. The CDR3 extends over 15 amino acids. This entry is derived from a study of identical twins. The rearrangement links TRBV5-1 to TRBJ2-1, with 8 bases aligning to TRBD2. The source of this sequence is a newborn girl in good health. Sequences were obtained from cord blood. The chain's CDR3 is CASSESGGPHNEQFF. In DNA, the CDR3 is TGCGCCAGCAGCGAAAGCGGGGGCCCTCACAATGAGCAGTTCTTC.